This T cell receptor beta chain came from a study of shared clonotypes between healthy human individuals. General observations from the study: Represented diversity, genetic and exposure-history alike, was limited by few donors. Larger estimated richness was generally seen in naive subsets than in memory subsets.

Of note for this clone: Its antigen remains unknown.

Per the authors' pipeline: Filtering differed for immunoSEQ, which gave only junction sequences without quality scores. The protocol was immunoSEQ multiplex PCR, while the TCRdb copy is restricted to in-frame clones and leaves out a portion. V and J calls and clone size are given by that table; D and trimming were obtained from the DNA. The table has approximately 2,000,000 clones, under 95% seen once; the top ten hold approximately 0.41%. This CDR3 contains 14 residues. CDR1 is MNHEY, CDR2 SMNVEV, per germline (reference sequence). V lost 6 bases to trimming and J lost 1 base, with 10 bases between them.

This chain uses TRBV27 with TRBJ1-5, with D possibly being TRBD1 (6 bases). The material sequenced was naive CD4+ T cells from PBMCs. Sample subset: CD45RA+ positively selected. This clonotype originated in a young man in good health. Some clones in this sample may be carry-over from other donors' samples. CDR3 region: CASRGTLSNQPQHF. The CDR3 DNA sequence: TGTGCCAGCAGAGGGACATTAAGCAATCAGCCCCAGCATTTT.